The 20 T cell receptor beta chains listed next were all sequenced from one sample in a study of human T cells and chemical hapten exposure. The treatment: therapeutic diphenylcyclopropenone sensitization with weekly scalp DPC. The library tagged each cDNA molecule with unique molecular identifiers. In TCRdb, the reads were re-called with MiXCR into one record per CDR3 protein. The sample has 4,000 to 5,000 distinct CDR3 sequences; roughly 50% are singletons. The sample consisted of whole blood, taken before DPC sensitization or 2, 6, or about 24 weeks after (not recorded which). The receptors were gathered from an adult with alopecia areata. Some clones in this sample may be carry-over from other donors' samples. This table probably holds off-target reads from a library built for another chain.

This chain links TRBV6-5 with TRBJ1-1, with 9 bases aligning to TRBD1. Per germline, CDR1 MNHEY and CDR2 SVGAGI. This CDR3 has 13 amino acids. V trimming: 6 bases; J trimming: 5 bases; junction bases outside the gene matches: 4. The CDR3 DNA is TGTGCCAGCAGACAGGGGGCGCGGACTGAAGCTTTCTTT. Translation: CASRQGARTEAFF.

This chain joins TRBV12-3 or TRBV12-4 and TRBJ2-7; D is uncertain. This CDR3 spans 14 amino acids. Deletions cut 7 bases from V and 1 base from J, with 14 bases between. The CDR3 bases are TGTGCCAGCACCCGGTTAACCGGATCCTACGAGCAGTACTTC. This gives the protein CASTRLTGSYEQYF.

The DNA for the CDR3 is TGTGCCAGCAGCTTAGCGGCGGGACAGAAGTACTTC. Its protein is CASSLAAGQKYF. This chain joins TRBV7-6 and TRBJ2-5; D is possibly TRBD1 (7 bases). V was clipped by 0 bases and J by 12 bases, with 11 bases between them. Germline values: CDR1 SGHVS, CDR2 FNYEAQ. The CDR3 loop spans 12 amino acids.

The rearrangement uses TRBV7-2 and TRBJ2-5, with D maybe TRBD2 (6 bases). This CDR3 is 16 amino acids long. CDR1 and CDR2 from the germline V gene are SGHTA and FQGNSA. V was pared by 1 base and J by 1 base, with 13 bases between. CDR3 nucleotides: TGTGCCAGCAGCTTAGGGACTACGATCGGCCAAGAGACCCAGTACTTC. Encoded protein: CASSLGTTIGQETQYF.

V gene TRBV20-1 combines with J gene TRBJ2-3, with D possibly being TRBD2 (6 bases). Germline values: CDR1 DFQATT, CDR2 SNEGSKA (reference sequence). This CDR3 spans 15 amino acids. The V gene lost 5 bases and the J gene lost 1 base, with 16 bases spanning the gap. The CDR3 DNA reads as TGCAGTGCTGGTAGCGGAACCGACTGCACAGATACGCAGTATTTT. Encoded protein: CSAGSGTDCTDTQYF.

The genes are TRBV29-1 and TRBJ2-7, with a possible D match to TRBD2 (6 bases). Germline V gene lookup returns CDR1 SQVTM and CDR2 ANQGSEA. V shed 6 bases and J shed 0 bases, with 15 bases lying between them. The CDR3 consists of 14 residues. In DNA form, the CDR3 reads TGCAGCGTCGGGAGAGGGCGTTACTCCTACGAGCAGTACTTC. Amino acids: CSVGRGRYSYEQYF.

The chain has TRBV10-3 and TRBJ2-1; tentatively, D is TRBD1 or TRBD2 (6 bases each). Germline V gene data show CDR1 as ENHRY and CDR2 as SYGVKD. This CDR3 has 14 residues. The ends were cut back, 8 bases at V and 7 bases at J, with 18 bases in the middle. The CDR3 coding sequence is TGTGCCATCGGGGGCGGGGTCCCCCTAAATGAGCAGTTCTTC. As protein: CAIGGGVPLNEQFF.

This chain links TRBV4-3 with TRBJ2-3; D not certain. This CDR3 spans 14 amino acids. Trimming stripped 0 bases from V and 0 bases from J, with 4 bases between. CDR1 is LGHNA, CDR2 YSLEER, per germline. The CDR3 coding sequence is TGCGCCAGCAGCCAAGAGGACAGCACAGATACGCAGTATTTT. This codes for CASSQEDSTDTQYF.

V is TRBV12-3 or TRBV12-4 and J is TRBJ2-3; 9 bases line up with TRBD1. V shed 5 bases and J 2 bases; nucleotides not matched to a gene: 5. This CDR3 contains 15 residues. CDR3 loop: CASSPRDRATDTQYF. For the CDR3, the DNA is TGTGCCAGCAGTCCGAGGGACAGGGCCACAGATACGCAGTATTTT.

This clonotype was detected only a few times. The chain couples TRBV20-1 to TRBJ2-3, with 11 bases identical to TRBD2. J lost 2 bases, V lost 6 bases, and 10 bases had no gene match. CDR1 is DFQATT, CDR2 SNEGSKA, per germline (reference sequence). CDR3 length: 16 residues. The CDR3 spells CSAQRLAGLDTDTQYF. The CDR3 DNA reads TGCAGTGCCCAAAGACTAGCGGGGCTAGACACAGATACGCAGTATTTT.

V gene TRBV7-2 combines with J gene TRBJ2-7; no clear D gene. CDR1 is SGHTA and CDR2 is FQGNSA in the germline V gene. The CDR3 length is 12 residues. V was clipped by 4 bases and J by 3 bases, with 7 bases between them. For the CDR3, the DNA is TGTGCCAGCAGCTCTTCCGGCTACGAGCAGTACTTC. Translation gives CASSSSGYEQYF.

This clonotype was counted only a few times. The gene calls are TRBV4-3 and TRBJ2-1; TRBD2 might be the D (6 bases). This CDR3 has 16 amino acids. Germline CDR1 is LGHNA and CDR2 is YSLEER. V was trimmed by 1 base and J by 3 bases, leaving 13 bases between them. The CDR3 DNA reads as TGCGCCAGCAGCCAAGGGTTTACAGCGGGCTACAATGAGCAGTTCTTC. Encoded protein: CASSQGFTAGYNEQFF.

This clonotype was observed a handful of times. The chain is built from TRBV2 and TRBJ2-7; D call uncertain. Germline CDR1 is SNHLY and CDR2 is FYNNEI. V was cut by 0 bases and J by 0 bases, with 9 bases left in between. The CDR3 spans 15 residues. The CDR3 nucleotides read TGTGCCAGCAGTGAAGCGGGGTACAGCTCCTACGAGCAGTACTTC. This gives the protein CASSEAGYSSYEQYF.

The chain has TRBV28 and TRBJ2-2; D possibly corresponds to TRBD1 (5 bases). The CDR3 has 17 residues. Between the trimmed V and J ends, which lost 2 bases and 5 bases, there was a span of 18 bases. Germline V gene data show CDR1 as MDHEN and CDR2 as SYDVKM. CDR3 in amino acids: CASSLISPMAGTGELFF. DNA of the CDR3: TGTGCCAGCAGTTTAATCTCCCCGATGGCAGGGACCGGGGAGCTGTTTTTT.

This clonotype has more than one count but fewer than ten. The V and J genes are TRBV7-6 and TRBJ2-3, with 7 bases lining up with TRBD1. The junction had 12 bases not matched to a gene; V was cut back by 4 bases and J by 2 bases. CDR3 length: 17 amino acids. Germline V gene lookup returns CDR1 SGHVS and CDR2 FNYEAQ. Here the CDR3 reads CASSSRPGGFNTDTQYF. CDR3 DNA sequence: TGTGCCAGCAGCTCGCGCCCAGGGGGATTTAACACAGATACGCAGTATTTT.

This chain's CDR3 is CAWSVNLKGDTQYF. The CDR3 DNA follows: TGTGCCTGGAGTGTAAACTTAAAGGGAGATACGCAGTATTTT. The chain joins TRBV30 to TRBJ2-3; D uncertain. The V and J ends lost 0 bases and 5 bases respectively, with 12 bases between them. This CDR3 contains 14 residues. Germline CDR1 reads GTSNPN; CDR2 reads SVGIG (reference sequence).

The V call is TRBV6-5, the J call TRBJ2-5; D possibly uses TRBD1 or TRBD2 (6 bases each). The CDR3 length is 15 residues. CDR1 and CDR2 (germline): MNHEY, SVGAGI. The ends were cut back, 0 bases at V and 5 bases at J, with 13 bases in the middle. For the CDR3, the DNA is TGTGCCAGCAGTTACTCATCGGGGGCGGAGGAGACCCAGTACTTC. Its translation is CASSYSSGAEETQYF.

The chain has TRBV6-4 and TRBJ2-2; unclear D gene. Trimming took off 0 bases at V and 4 bases at J, with 12 bases between the two ends. This CDR3 is 16 amino acids long. Per germline, CDR1 MRHNA and CDR2 SNTAGT. In DNA form, the CDR3 reads TGTGCCAGCAGTGACTCGAGTCTAGTGGGCACCGGGGAGCTGTTTTTT. As protein: CASSDSSLVGTGELFF.

This clonotype was recorded only once. The genes are TRBV4-1 and TRBJ2-2; 8 bases align to TRBD1. CDR1 is MGHRA and CDR2 is YSYEKL in the germline V gene. Trimming removed 1 base from V and 5 bases from J; junction bases left unmatched: 3. CDR3 length: 15 amino acids. The CDR3: CASSQGTGSTGELFF. CDR3 coding DNA: TGCGCCAGCAGCCAAGGGACAGGGTCTACCGGGGAGCTGTTTTTT.

Only a few counts were recorded for this clonotype. V and J are TRBV5-1 and TRBJ2-5; 8 nucleotides agree with TRBD1. The V gene end was trimmed by 1 base and the J gene end by 2 bases; junction bases not matched to a gene: 1. This CDR3 contains 14 residues. Germline CDR1 SGHRS, CDR2 YFSETQ. The CDR3 coding sequence is TGCGCCAGCAGCTTGACAGGGGGGCAAGAGACCCAGTACTTC. Translated, it gives CASSLTGGQETQYF.